The present T cell receptor (beta chain) was sequenced within a study of T cell clonotyping in hematopoietic cell transplantation. Study results and caveats: Pathologically expanded recipient clonotypes increased progressively from day 30 to day 180 as diversity fell. At the given depth, recipient repertoires were over 97% de novo clonotypes.

Concerning this clone: The antigen remains undetermined.

The method was immunoSEQ multiplex PCR; TCRdb's version includes in-frame clones alone and lacks a portion of them. The sample lists about 69,000 clones; about 94% were seen once. The CDR3 is 14 amino acids. Looked up from germline, CDR1 is SGHNT and CDR2 is YYREEE (reference sequence). The trim removed 5 bases at V and 5 bases at J, leaving 7 bases unmatched. The sequence was collected from a man in his fifties or sixties in good health. Some clones in this sample may be carry-over from other donors' samples. The sample taken for sequencing was peripheral blood mononuclear cells. V and J are TRBV5-4 and TRBJ2-5; 9 nucleotides agree with TRBD1. The CDR3 loop reads CASSVQGAVETQYF. The CDR3 nucleotides are TGTGCCAGCAGTGTACAGGGGGCCGTGGAGACCCAGTACTTC.